This record covers a single T cell receptor beta chain. The antigen is not known. V dropped 5 bases and J dropped 1; count of bases not matched to a gene: 4. Germline V gene data show CDR1 as SGHTA and CDR2 as FQGTGA. The length of the CDR3 is 14 residues. Unique molecular identifier tags were affixed to discrete cDNA molecules. From the 5' RACE reads, TCRdb called clonotypes with MiXCR, one entry per CDR3 protein. The repertoire includes some 70,000 distinct CDR3 sequences, roughly 9.5% of them detected once, and 5.9% sits in the top ten. This entry comes from a study of early T cells in non-severe SARS-CoV-2 infection. Study as a whole: Unpaired chains resulted from sequencing bulk RNA of unsorted whole blood. Overall study findings and caveats: There was a bias toward anti-spike CD8 responses in VDJdb matching, which missed private and CD4 specificities.

The genes are TRBV7-3 and TRBJ2-5; 7 nucleotides match TRBD1. The sample taken for sequencing was whole blood. This receptor was taken from an adult who was a healthcare worker with PCR-confirmed SARS-CoV-2 infection or an uninfected control (not recorded which). In nucleotides, the CDR3 is TGTGCCAGCAGCAAAGGACAGGCCCAAGAGACCCAGTACTTC. It yields the protein CASSKGQAQETQYF.